This is a list of T cell receptor beta chains from one sample in a study of T-cell reconstitution after alpha-beta-depleted transplantation in children. TCRdb reprocessed the PCR reads via MiXCR and lists one record per CDR3 protein. This sample yields some 240,000 distinct CDR3 sequences, of which approximately 12% are seen a single time; approximately 2.9% belongs to the top ten. The input for sequencing was PBMCs from the stem cell graft donor, taken from the stem cell graft. These receptors were taken from a human donor who donated a stem cell graft to a child with acute lymphoblastic leukemia. CDR3s include the opening cysteine and the closing phenylalanine or tryptophan. Fields, in order: CDR3 protein, CDR3 DNA, V gene, clone size, D gene, J gene. A D gene is named only where the DNA matches it firmly. Each size is once, few, many, or a class for an expanded clone.

CDR3 protein: CASSLSAGAFSEAFF; CDR3 DNA: TGTGCCAGCAGTTTATCGGCAGGCGCTTTTAGTGAAGCTTTCTTT; V gene: TRBV27; clone size: many; D gene: .; J gene: TRBJ1-1
CDR3 protein: CASSLTSGKYNEQFF; CDR3 DNA: TGTGCCAGCAGCTTAACTAGCGGGAAGTACAATGAGCAGTTCTTC; V gene: TRBV7-2; clone size: many; D gene: TRBD2; J gene: TRBJ2-1
CDR3 protein: CASSQGQGDFDTQYF; CDR3 DNA: TGTGCCAGCAGCCAAGGTCAGGGGGATTTCGATACGCAGTATTTT; V gene: TRBV4-2; clone size: many; D gene: TRBD1; J gene: TRBJ2-3
CDR3 protein: CSARTGGGRDVLGF; CDR3 DNA: TGCAGTGCTCGTACAGGGGGAGGGCGTGATGTGCTTGGCTTC; V gene: TRBV20-1; clone size: many; D gene: TRBD1; J gene: TRBJ1-2
CDR3 protein: CASSTDGPGYPGELFF; CDR3 DNA: TGTGCCAGCAGTACCGACGGCCCCGGGTACCCCGGGGAGCTGTTTTTT; V gene: TRBV28; clone size: many; D gene: .; J gene: TRBJ2-2
CDR3 protein: CASSQNPTSGLSYNSPLHF; CDR3 DNA: TGCGCCAGCAGCCAGAATCCGACCTCGGGGCTCTCCTATAATTCACCCCTCCACTTT; V gene: TRBV4-3; clone size: many; D gene: .; J gene: TRBJ1-6
CDR3 protein: CSARGQGKDSPLHF; CDR3 DNA: TGCAGTGCTAGAGGTCAGGGAAAAGATTCACCCCTCCACTTT; V gene: TRBV20-1; clone size: many; D gene: .; J gene: TRBJ1-6
CDR3 protein: CSVGGGNQPQHF; CDR3 DNA: TGCAGCGTCGGAGGGGGCAATCAGCCCCAGCATTTT; V gene: TRBV29-1; clone size: many; D gene: .; J gene: TRBJ1-5
CDR3 protein: CASSASGLLNEKLFF; CDR3 DNA: TGTGCCAGCAGCGCATCGGGACTCCTTAATGAAAAACTGTTTTTT; V gene: TRBV9; clone size: many; D gene: .; J gene: TRBJ1-4
CDR3 protein: CASSPGVVSTDTQYF; CDR3 DNA: TGCGCCAGCAGCCCTGGGGTTGTCAGCACAGATACGCAGTATTTT; V gene: TRBV5-1; clone size: once; D gene: .; J gene: TRBJ2-3
CDR3 protein: CSAAYRANTGELFF; CDR3 DNA: TGCAGCGCTGCATACAGGGCGAACACCGGGGAGCTGTTTTTT; V gene: TRBV29-1; clone size: many; D gene: .; J gene: TRBJ2-2
CDR3 protein: CASSFRGISDYEQYF; CDR3 DNA: TGTGCCAGCAGTTTCAGGGGCATTTCCGACTACGAGCAGTACTTC; V gene: TRBV28; clone size: many; D gene: .; J gene: TRBJ2-7
CDR3 protein: CASSLYQNTGELFF; CDR3 DNA: TGTGCCAGCAGTTTATACCAGAACACCGGGGAGCTGTTTTTT; V gene: TRBV12-3/TRBV12-4; clone size: many; D gene: .; J gene: TRBJ2-2
CDR3 protein: CSVDHGSNYGYTF; CDR3 DNA: TGCAGCGTTGACCACGGCAGTAACTATGGCTACACCTTC; V gene: TRBV29-1; clone size: many; D gene: .; J gene: TRBJ1-2
CDR3 protein: CATSDSMTGFYNEQFF; CDR3 DNA: TGTGCCACCAGTGATTCCATGACCGGGTTCTACAATGAGCAGTTCTTC; V gene: TRBV24-1; clone size: many; D gene: .; J gene: TRBJ2-1
CDR3 protein: CSGTVQETQYF; CDR3 DNA: TGCAGCGGGACAGTCCAAGAGACCCAGTACTTC; V gene: TRBV20-1; clone size: many; D gene: TRBD1; J gene: TRBJ2-5
CDR3 protein: CSARAGTGGIYEQYF; CDR3 DNA: TGCAGTGCTAGAGCCGGGACAGGGGGGATCTACGAGCAGTACTTC; V gene: TRBV20-1; clone size: few; D gene: TRBD1; J gene: TRBJ2-7